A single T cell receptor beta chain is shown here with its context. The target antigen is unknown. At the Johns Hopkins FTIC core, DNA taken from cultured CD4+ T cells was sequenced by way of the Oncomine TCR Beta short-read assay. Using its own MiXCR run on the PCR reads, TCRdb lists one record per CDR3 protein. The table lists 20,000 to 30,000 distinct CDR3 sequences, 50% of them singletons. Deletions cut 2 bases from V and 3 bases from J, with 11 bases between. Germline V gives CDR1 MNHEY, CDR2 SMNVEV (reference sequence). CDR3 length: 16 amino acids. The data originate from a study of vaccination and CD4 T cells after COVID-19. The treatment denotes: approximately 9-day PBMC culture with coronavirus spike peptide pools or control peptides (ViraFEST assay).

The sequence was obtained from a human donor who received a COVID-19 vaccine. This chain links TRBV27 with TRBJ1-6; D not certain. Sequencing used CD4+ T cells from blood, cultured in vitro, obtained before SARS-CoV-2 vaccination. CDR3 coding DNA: TGTGCCAGCAGTTTAATTGGCACAGTCTATAATTCACCCCTCCACTTT. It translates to CASSLIGTVYNSPLHF.